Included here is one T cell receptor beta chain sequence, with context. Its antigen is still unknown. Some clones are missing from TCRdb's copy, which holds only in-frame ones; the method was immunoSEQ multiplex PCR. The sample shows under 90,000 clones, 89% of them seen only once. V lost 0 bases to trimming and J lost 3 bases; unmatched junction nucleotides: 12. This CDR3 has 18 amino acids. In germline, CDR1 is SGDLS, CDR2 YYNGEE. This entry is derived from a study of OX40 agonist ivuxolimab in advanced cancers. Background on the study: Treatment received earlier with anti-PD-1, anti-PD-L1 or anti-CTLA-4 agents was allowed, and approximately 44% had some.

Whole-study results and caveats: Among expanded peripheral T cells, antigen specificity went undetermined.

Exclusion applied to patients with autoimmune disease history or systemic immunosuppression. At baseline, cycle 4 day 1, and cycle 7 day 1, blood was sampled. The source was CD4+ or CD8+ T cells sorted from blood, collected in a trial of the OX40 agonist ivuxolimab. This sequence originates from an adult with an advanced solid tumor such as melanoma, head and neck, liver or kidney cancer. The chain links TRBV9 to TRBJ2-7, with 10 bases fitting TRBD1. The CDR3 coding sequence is TGTGCCAGCAGCGTAGGAACAAGGGGACAGGGGATCGGCTACGAGCAGTACTTC. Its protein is CASSVGTRGQGIGYEQYF.